This TCR beta chain originates from a study of shared clonotypes between healthy human individuals. The V gene's germline CDR1 is MDHEN and CDR2 SYDVKM. The CDR3 runs to 13 residues. The germline V and J ends were trimmed by 1 base and 3 bases, with 7 bases remaining between them. Comments on this clone: The antigen is undetermined.

Clones were sequenced by immunoSEQ multiplex PCR, and TCRdb holds only the in-frame ones, with some missing. The table has fewer than 650,000 clones, roughly 79% seen once; the top ten hold about 12%. Study results and caveats: Sequencing depth was a factor that was expected to affect clonotype sharing among donors.

The TCR comes from a woman aged 40 to 55 in good health. Some clones in this sample may be carry-over from other donors' samples. This chain links TRBV28 with TRBJ2-7, with D maybe TRBD1 (5 bases). The sample was PBMCs. The chain's CDR3 is CASSLYDSYEQYF. The DNA of the CDR3 is TGTGCCAGCAGTTTATACGACAGCTACGAGCAGTACTTC.